Listed below are T cell receptor beta chains from one sample, sequenced in a study of CD8 T cells in Susac syndrome. TCRdb reprocessed the immunoSEQ multiplex PCR reads with MiXCR, giving one entry per CDR3 protein. The sample lists 70,000 to 95,000 distinct CDR3 sequences; 94% were seen once. The sample was CD8+ T cells from PBMCs. Receptors were obtained from a human donor with Susac syndrome. Each CDR3 is given with its conserved first and last residue. D genes are given only for firm matches. Not all rows give a size; the values are once, few, many and, for expanded clones, a class.

j_call: TRBJ1-5; d_call: -; v_call: TRBV9; clone_size: -; cdr3_aa: CASSVEEYSNQPQHF; cdr3_nt: TGTGCCAGCAGCGTCGAAGAGTATAGCAATCAGCCCCAGCATTTT
j_call: TRBJ1-3; d_call: -; v_call: TRBV30; clone_size: once; cdr3_aa: CAWSWGSGNTIYF; cdr3_nt: TGTGCCTGGAGTTGGGGCTCTGGAAACACCATATATTTT
j_call: TRBJ2-7; d_call: -; v_call: TRBV20-1; clone_size: -; cdr3_aa: CSAREALSLDPYEQYF; cdr3_nt: TGCAGTGCTAGAGAGGCTCTCAGCCTGGATCCCTACGAGCAGTACTTC
j_call: TRBJ2-7; d_call: -; v_call: TRBV5-1; clone_size: -; cdr3_aa: CASSLGGLNYEQYF; cdr3_nt: TGCGCCAGCAGCTTGGGGGGGCTTAACTACGAGCAGTACTTC
j_call: TRBJ2-3; d_call: -; v_call: TRBV7-3; clone_size: -; cdr3_aa: CASSLMGTDTQYF; cdr3_nt: TGTGCCAGCAGCTTAATGGGCACAGATACGCAGTATTTT
j_call: TRBJ1-1; d_call: -; v_call: TRBV15; clone_size: -; cdr3_aa: CATSRDVGATEAFF; cdr3_nt: TGTGCCACCAGCAGAGATGTAGGGGCCACTGAAGCTTTCTTT
j_call: TRBJ2-7; d_call: TRBD2; v_call: TRBV3-1; clone_size: -; cdr3_aa: CASSPKSTSGRTYEQYF; cdr3_nt: TGTGCCAGCAGTCCCAAATCTACTAGCGGGAGGACCTACGAGCAGTACTTC
j_call: TRBJ1-5; d_call: -; v_call: TRBV5-1; clone_size: -; cdr3_aa: CASSLDGLDSNQPQHF; cdr3_nt: TGCGCCAGCAGCTTGGATGGGTTGGACAGCAATCAGCCCCAGCATTTT
j_call: TRBJ2-1; d_call: TRBD2; v_call: TRBV15; clone_size: -; cdr3_aa: CATSRGAASGLFDEQFF; cdr3_nt: TGTGCCACCAGCAGGGGCGCAGCTAGCGGCCTGTTTGATGAGCAGTTCTTC
j_call: TRBJ2-1; d_call: -; v_call: TRBV5-1; clone_size: -; cdr3_aa: CASGTPGYNEQFF; cdr3_nt: TGCGCCAGTGGTACCCCGGGGTACAATGAGCAGTTCTTC
j_call: TRBJ1-1; d_call: -; v_call: TRBV28; clone_size: -; cdr3_aa: CASSSGAGGLWDTEAFF; cdr3_nt: TGTGCCAGCAGTTCGGGGGCAGGAGGCTTGTGGGACACTGAAGCTTTCTTT
j_call: TRBJ2-1; d_call: -; v_call: TRBV12-3/TRBV12-4; clone_size: once; cdr3_aa: CASSPTHRGVGNEQFF; cdr3_nt: TGTGCCAGCAGTCCGACCCATAGGGGGGTGGGTAATGAGCAGTTCTTC